These 27 T cell receptor beta chains originate from one sample sequenced in a study of prognosis after radiotherapy for stage I lung cancer. Genomic DNA was the source, and TCR beta CDR3 was amplified from it by two-round multiplex PCR. Round one of PCR was performed, and it used primers specific to each TRBV and TRBJ gene. MiXCR, run by TCRdb on the multiplex PCR reads, gives a single entry per CDR3 protein. The sample lists 50,000 to 75,000 distinct CDR3 sequences; approximately 26% were seen once. The sample was PBMCs, taken before or after stereotactic body radiation therapy (not recorded which). The source is a donor over 45 with non-small cell lung cancer.

This clonotype showed up many times. V and J are TRBV20-1 and TRBJ2-1; D uncertain. The V end lost 3 bases, the J end lost 0 bases, and 12 bases lay between the germline ends. There are 15 residues in the CDR3. The germline V gene has CDR1 DFQATT and CDR2 SNEGSKA (reference sequence). CDR3 amino acids: CSASETLSSYNEQFF. In nucleotides, the CDR3 is TGCAGTGCTAGCGAGACCCTGAGCTCCTACAATGAGCAGTTCTTC.

This clonotype was seen repeatedly, ten times or more. The rearrangement uses TRBV30 and TRBJ2-2; D is uncertain. The CDR3 spans 12 residues. Deletions cut 1 base from V and 9 bases from J, with 9 bases between. Looked up from germline, CDR1 is GTSNPN and CDR2 is SVGIG (reference sequence). The CDR3 reads CAWSGKGRELFF. DNA of the CDR3: TGTGCCTGGAGTGGAAAGGGTAGGGAGCTGTTTTTT.

As regards this clonotype: Given a far larger clone just one base away, this is likely a sequencing read error. The chain is built from TRBV27 and TRBJ1-6, with unresolved D. This CDR3 spans 15 amino acids. CDR1 is MNHEY, CDR2 SMNVEV, per germline (reference sequence). V lost 6 bases to trimming and J lost 6 bases, with 15 bases between them. The CDR3 reads CASSRVTSTNSPLHF. For the CDR3, the DNA is TGTGCCAGCAGCCGGGTCACATCGACTAATTCACCCCTCCACTTT.

This clonotype was seen repeatedly, ten times or more. The CDR3 reads CASSLSTGNTEAFF. CDR3 sequence (DNA): TGCGCCAGCAGCTTGAGCACAGGTAACACTGAAGCTTTCTTT. The chain couples TRBV5-1 to TRBJ1-1; D possibly corresponds to TRBD1 (5 bases). The germline V and J ends were trimmed by 1 base and 2 bases, with 9 bases remaining between them. Per germline, CDR1 SGHRS and CDR2 YFSETQ. This CDR3 has 14 amino acids. The variable domain in full, with the rest retrieved from reference TRBV5-1 and TRBJ1-1, is KAGVTQTPRYLIKTRGQQVTLSCSPISGHRSVSWYQQTPGQGLQFLFEYFSETQRNKGNFPGRFSGRQFSNSRSEMNVSTLELGDSALYLCASSLSTGNTEAFFGQGTRLTVV.

In this sample, this clonotype turned up a few times. A junction end diverges from the germline sequence, so it may reflect a read error. The rearrangement links TRBV28 to TRBJ1-5; possibly TRBD1 for D (6 bases). CDR3 length equals 15 residues. Germline-derived CDR1 and CDR2 are MDHEN and SYDVKM. CDR3 residues: CARSYRRGNNQPQHF. In nucleotides, the CDR3 is TGTGCCAGAAGTTACCGCAGGGGTAACAATCAGCCCCAGCATTTT.

The sample holds one count of this clonotype. This may come from a read error, since a much larger clone is one base off. The chain employs TRBV18 and TRBJ1-2; TRBD1 aligns across 7 bases. The germline V gene encodes CDR1 KGHSH and CDR2 LQKENI. The CDR3 has 15 residues. The CDR3 DNA reads as TGTGCCATCTCACCACCCGGCAGGGGGGCTAATGGCTACACCTTC. The encoded protein is CAISPPGRGANGYTF.

This clonotype was detected many times. The chain employs TRBV5-1 and TRBJ2-5; 7 bases are a match to TRBD2. The V segment lost 3 bases and the J segment 5 bases; nucleotides outside the gene matches: 13. The CDR3 length is 16 residues. Germline CDR1 and CDR2: SGHRS and YFSETQ. The CDR3 reads CASSSYGLGGGETQYF. The CDR3 region has the DNA TGCGCCAGCAGCTCGTACGGACTAGGAGGCGGTGAGACCCAGTACTTC.

This clonotype was seen ten or more times. The chain employs TRBV7-3 and TRBJ2-6, with D perhaps being TRBD1 or TRBD2 (5 bases each). V was clipped by 3 bases and J by 3 bases, with 9 bases between them. CDR1 and CDR2 from the germline V gene are SGHTA and FQGTGA. This CDR3 contains 15 residues. CDR3 loop: CASSLGVGGANVLTF. In DNA form, the CDR3 reads TGTGCCAGCAGCTTGGGGGTAGGTGGGGCCAACGTCCTGACTTTC.

This clonotype was seen repeatedly, ten times or more. The J gene is TRBJ2-5, the V gene TRBV7-2; no firm D call. V gave up 1 base and J gave up 5 bases, with 8 bases separating them. The CDR3 runs 13 residues. Germline V gene sequence: CDR1 SGHTA, CDR2 FQGNSA. This chain's CDR3 is CASSLGQVETQYF. The CDR3 region has the DNA TGTGCCAGCAGCTTAGGGCAGGTTGAGACCCAGTACTTC. The full variable domain, rest sourced from reference TRBV7-2 and TRBJ2-5, is GAGVSQSPSNKVTEKGKDVELRCDPISGHTALYWYRQSLGQGLEFLIYFQGNSAPDKSGLPSDRFSAERTGGSVSTLTIQRTQQEDSAVYLCASSLGQVETQYFGPGTRLLVL.

This clonotype was counted ten times or more. The J gene is TRBJ1-3, the V gene TRBV28; weak D call: TRBD1 (5 bases). The CDR3 spans 20 residues. Germline V gene sequence: CDR1 MDHEN, CDR2 SYDVKM. Trimming took off 5 bases at V and 0 bases at J, with 26 bases between the two ends. The CDR3 here is CASSGAIDRRSSDSGNTIYF. As DNA, the CDR3 is TGTGCCAGCAGTGGGGCGATTGACCGACGCAGCTCGGACTCTGGAAACACCATATATTTT.

This clonotype was seen at least ten times. The chain carries TRBV14 and TRBJ1-3, with D tentatively TRBD1 (5 bases). With 4 bases removed from V and 1 base from J, the gap between germline ends came to 14 bases. The CDR3 runs to 16 residues. Germline CDR1 SGHDN, CDR2 FVKESK. Written as DNA, the CDR3 is TGTGCCAGCAGCCGAAACAGGCCCGGGTCTGGAAACACCATATATTTT. Protein product: CASSRNRPGSGNTIYF.

This clonotype was seen ten or more times. This rearrangement joins TRBV12-3 or TRBV12-4 to TRBJ2-5; TRBD1 is a possible D gene (6 bases). The CDR3 covers 13 residues. V was cut by 7 bases and J by 0 bases, with 9 bases left in between. DNA for the CDR3: TGTGCCAGCAAGCGGACAGACCAAGAGACCCAGTACTTC. Translated: CASKRTDQETQYF.

This clonotype was found many times. The chain is built from TRBV12-5 and TRBJ2-4; tentative D call: TRBD2 (5 bases). CDR1 LGHNT and CDR2 FRNRAP come from the germline V gene. This CDR3 has 13 residues. V lost 7 bases and J lost 9, with 16 bases in between. CDR3: CASAREEASIQYF. As DNA, the CDR3 is TGTGCTAGTGCGCGTGAGGAGGCCAGCATTCAGTACTTC.

This clonotype was observed at least ten times. The chain employs TRBV14 and TRBJ1-5, with D possibly matching TRBD1 (6 bases). Germline values: CDR1 SGHDN, CDR2 FVKESK. Trimming shortened V by 4 bases and J by 1 base, and 20 bases separated the two germline ends. The CDR3 has 18 amino acids. CDR3 protein: CASSPRPAQGRSNQPQHF. Written as DNA, the CDR3 is TGTGCCAGCAGCCCCCGTCCCGCACAGGGTAGGAGCAATCAGCCCCAGCATTTT.

This clonotype was recorded many times. The J gene is TRBJ1-1, the V gene TRBV18; no clear D gene. Trimming took 5 bases from V and 0 from J, leaving 4 bases between them. Germline V gives CDR1 KGHSH, CDR2 LQKENI. This CDR3 spans 12 amino acids. CDR3 in amino acids: CASSEVNTEAFF. The CDR3 bases are TGTGCCAGCTCAGAGGTGAACACTGAAGCTTTCTTT.

This clonotype has a count of ten or more. This chain uses TRBV20-1 with TRBJ1-5; possibly TRBD1 for D (5 bases). This CDR3 is built from 15 residues. Germline V lookup: CDR1 DFQATT, CDR2 SNEGSKA (reference sequence). Trimming removed 0 bases from V and 2 bases from J, with 11 bases in between. This CDR3 reads CSARDGTARNQPQHF. The CDR3 DNA is TGCAGTGCTAGAGACGGGACGGCCCGCAATCAGCCCCAGCATTTT.

This chain joins TRBV3-1 and TRBJ1-2; D gene unclear. Trimming removed 6 bases at V and 7 bases at J, with 18 bases between. This CDR3 contains 14 residues. The germline CDR1 and CDR2 sequences are LGHDT and YNNKEL (reference sequence). Here the CDR3 DNA reads TGTGCCAGCAGTTCTTACGATAAATTCGGTGGCTACACCTTC. Protein sequence: CASSSYDKFGGYTF.

In this sample, this clonotype turned up many times. CDR3 in DNA: TGCGCCAGCAGTAGGATGAAGGGTTACGAGCAGTACTTC. It specifies CASSRMKGYEQYF. V usage is TRBV10-2 and J usage is TRBJ2-7; D unclear. V was shortened by 5 bases and J by 4 bases, with 12 bases between the two germline ends. Germline V gives CDR1 WSHSY, CDR2 SAAADI. The CDR3 covers 13 residues.

This clonotype was observed many times. The V call is TRBV7-9, the J call TRBJ1-1, with 7 bases identical to TRBD1. This CDR3 region has 15 residues. The J segment lost 1 base and the V segment lost 4 bases, leaving 6 bases of the junction unmatched. CDR1 and CDR2 from the germline V gene are SEHNR and FQNEAQ (reference sequence). This chain's CDR3 is CASSSPRQGNTEAFF. DNA of the CDR3: TGTGCCAGCAGCTCTCCCAGACAGGGGAACACTGAAGCTTTCTTT.

This chain connects TRBV14 to TRBJ1-1, with TRBD1 matching over 9 bases. Germline V lookup: CDR1 SGHDN, CDR2 FVKESK. The CDR3 is 16 residues long. V trimming: 4 bases; J trimming: 4 bases; junction bases outside the gene matches: 10. CDR3 bases: TGTGCCAGCAGCCTACGCGGGACAGGGTCGGGCACTGAAGCTTTCTTT. The encoded protein is CASSLRGTGSGTEAFF.

Points on this clonotype: Given a far larger clone just one base away, this is likely a sequencing read error. The CDR3 is CASSSTLDRWQRGYTF. In nucleotides, the CDR3 is TGTGCCAGCAGCTCCACACTAGACAGGTGGCAGCGTGGCTACACCTTC. The chain couples TRBV6-4 to TRBJ1-2, with D possibly being TRBD1 (6 bases). The CDR3 runs to 16 residues. Germline V gene data show CDR1 as MRHNA and CDR2 as SNTAGT. The germline V and J ends were trimmed by 6 bases and 7 bases, with 24 bases remaining between them.

On this clonotype itself: The junction differs from germline at one of its ends, possibly a read error. The V call is TRBV12-3 or TRBV12-4, the J call TRBJ1-2; perhaps TRBD1 as D (6 bases). The CDR3 runs to 14 residues. The CDR3: CPSTWTVGDYGYTF. CDR3 nucleotide sequence: TGTCCCAGCACCTGGACAGTGGGGGACTATGGCTACACCTTC.

This clonotype was recorded at least ten times. CDR3 sequence (DNA): TGTGCCAGCAGCTTGTTAGGCAGGGAAGGCGGGGAGCTGTTTTTT. Protein: CASSLLGREGGELFF. The chain couples TRBV5-6 to TRBJ2-2; possibly TRBD1 for D (5 bases). Germline CDR1 SGHDT, CDR2 YYEEEE. This CDR3 is built from 15 residues. V lost 1 base and J lost 7, with 14 bases in between.

The table lists this clonotype with many counts. J is TRBJ1-6 and V is TRBV2, with unresolved D. CDR3 length: 11 residues. Looked up from germline, CDR1 is SNHLY and CDR2 is FYNNEI. Trimming left V 3 bases short and J 14 bases short, with 8 bases between. This CDR3 is CASSEDQSLHF. CDR3 sequence (DNA): TGTGCCAGCAGTGAGGACCAGTCCCTCCACTTT.

This clonotype counts as medium-sized. The chain recombines TRBV6-4 with TRBJ1-6; 9 bases agree with TRBD1. Germline loops: CDR1 MRHNA, CDR2 SNTAGT. This CDR3 is built from 14 residues. J lost 9 bases, V lost 8 bases, and 8 bases had no gene match. The chain's CDR3 is CASSRTGEFSPLHF. The CDR3 DNA follows: TGTGCCAGCTCCCGGACAGGGGAATTTTCACCCCTCCACTTT.

Notes on this clonotype: A read error likely explains this, since a far larger clone differs by one base. This chain joins TRBV6-5 and TRBJ1-2; 12 nucleotides align to TRBD1. The CDR3 runs to 17 residues. Germline CDR1 and CDR2: MNHEY and SVGAGI. CDR3 DNA sequence: TGTGCCAGCAAAGCCGGGACAGGGGGCACACTGGGCTATGTCTACACCTTC. Translated, it gives CASKAGTGGTLGYVYTF.

In this sample, this clonotype turned up a few times. J is TRBJ2-1 and V is TRBV5-6; D gene ambiguous. V was pared by 1 base and J by 7 bases, with 12 bases between. The CDR3 is made up of 14 amino acids. The V gene's germline CDR1 is SGHDT and CDR2 YYEEEE. CDR3 DNA: TGTGCCAGCAGCTTGCCCGGCGAGTGGAATGAGCAGTTCTTC. Translating gives CASSLPGEWNEQFF.